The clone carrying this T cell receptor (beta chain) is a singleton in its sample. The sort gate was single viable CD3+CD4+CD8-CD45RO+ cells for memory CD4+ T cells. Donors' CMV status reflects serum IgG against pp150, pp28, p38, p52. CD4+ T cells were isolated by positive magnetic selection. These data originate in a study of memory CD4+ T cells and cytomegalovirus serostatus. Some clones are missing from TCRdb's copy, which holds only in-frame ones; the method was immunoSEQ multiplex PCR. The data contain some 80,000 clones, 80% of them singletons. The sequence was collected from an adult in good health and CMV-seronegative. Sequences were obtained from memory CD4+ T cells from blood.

CDR3 sequence: CSAGGSGGRSYNEQFF. CDR3 DNA: TGCAGCGCAGGTGGGAGCGGGGGACGCTCCTACAATGAGCAGTTCTTC. V gene TRBV29-1 combines with J gene TRBJ2-1, with TRBD2 matching 8 bases. Trimming cost V 7 bases and J 0 bases; bases outside gene matches: 11. The CDR3 runs 16 residues. CDR1 is SQVTM and CDR2 is ANQGSEA in the germline V gene.